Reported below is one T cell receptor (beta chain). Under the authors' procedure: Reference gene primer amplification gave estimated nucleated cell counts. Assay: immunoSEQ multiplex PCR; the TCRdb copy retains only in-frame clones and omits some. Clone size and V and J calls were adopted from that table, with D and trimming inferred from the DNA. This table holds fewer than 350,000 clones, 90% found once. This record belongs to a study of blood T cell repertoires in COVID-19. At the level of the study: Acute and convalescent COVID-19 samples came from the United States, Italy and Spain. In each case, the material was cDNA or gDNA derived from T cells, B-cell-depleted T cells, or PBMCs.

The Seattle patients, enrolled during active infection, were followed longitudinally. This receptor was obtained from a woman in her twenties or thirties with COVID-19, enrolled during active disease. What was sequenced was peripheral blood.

The CDR3 coding sequence is TGTGCCAGCAGTACAGGGTATGGCTACACCTTC. This codes for CASSTGYGYTF. The chain joins TRBV28 to TRBJ1-2; the D gene is possibly TRBD1 (6 bases). Germline V gene lookup returns CDR1 MDHEN and CDR2 SYDVKM. V dropped 5 bases and J dropped 5 bases, with 6 bases sitting between them. CDR3 length equals 11 residues.